This T cell receptor (beta chain) was recorded in a study of cytomegalovirus exposure and HLA in healthy donors. Study-wide background: Inside one of the first data releases sat around 85 million unique TCRs taken from HLA-typed donors.

Regarding the study as a whole: In vitro data verified three CMV-associated chains as specific for CMV antigens. Per a later analysis, fewer than 20,000 TCR beta sequences showed association with HLA alleles at 0.05 false discovery rate. A later examination showed that TCR association rates differed by HLA locus, with DRB1 most and HLA-C fewest.

Remarks on this clone: Its cognate antigen is unknown.

The PCR made use of 60 Vbeta and 13 Jbeta primers. The table came from immunoSEQ multiplex PCR; TCRdb's copy has only in-frame clones and leaves some out. The table has under 250,000 clones, around 81% seen once. The CDR3 has 17 residues. The J segment lost 7 bases and the V segment lost 1 base, leaving 11 bases of the junction unmatched. The germline gives CDR1 SGHDT, CDR2 YYEEEE. This sequence originates from a woman in her sixties or seventies in good health and CMV-seropositive. This chain connects TRBV5-6 to TRBJ2-1; 10 bases align to TRBD2. The material sequenced was PBMCs. CDR3 residues: CASSLFLRGSGRNEQFF. The CDR3, as DNA: TGTGCCAGCAGCTTGTTCCTCCGGGGTAGCGGGAGGAATGAGCAGTTCTTC.